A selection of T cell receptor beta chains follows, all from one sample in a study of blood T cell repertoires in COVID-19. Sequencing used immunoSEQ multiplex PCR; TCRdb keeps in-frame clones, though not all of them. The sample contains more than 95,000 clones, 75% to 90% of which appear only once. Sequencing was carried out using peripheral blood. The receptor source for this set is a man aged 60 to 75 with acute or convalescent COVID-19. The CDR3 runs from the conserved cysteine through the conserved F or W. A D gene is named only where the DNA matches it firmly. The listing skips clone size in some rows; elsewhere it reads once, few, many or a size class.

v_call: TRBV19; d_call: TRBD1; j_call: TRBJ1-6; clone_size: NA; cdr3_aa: CASSSPPGQGAGNSPLHF; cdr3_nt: TGTGCCAGTAGTTCGCCCCCGGGACAGGGGGCTGGAAATTCACCCCTCCACTTT
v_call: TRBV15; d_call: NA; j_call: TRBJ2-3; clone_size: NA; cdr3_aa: CATSARQAGHSTDTQYF; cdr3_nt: TGTGCCACCAGCGCCCGACAGGCCGGGCACTCCACAGATACGCAGTATTTT
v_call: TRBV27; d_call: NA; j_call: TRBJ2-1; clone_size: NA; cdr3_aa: CASTAGWVSYNEQFF; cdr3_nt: TGTGCCAGCACGGCGGGGTGGGTATCCTACAATGAGCAGTTCTTC
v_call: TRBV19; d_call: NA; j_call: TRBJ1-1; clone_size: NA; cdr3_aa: CASSPTGVSNTEAFF; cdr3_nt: TGTGCCAGTAGCCCCACCGGGGTATCGAACACTGAAGCTTTCTTT
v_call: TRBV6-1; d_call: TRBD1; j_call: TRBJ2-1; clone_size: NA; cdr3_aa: CASSEWTGSYNEQFF; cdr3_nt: TGTGCCAGCAGTGAATGGACAGGTTCCTACAATGAGCAGTTCTTC
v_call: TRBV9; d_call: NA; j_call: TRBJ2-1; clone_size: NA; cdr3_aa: CASSNFQGSYNEQFF; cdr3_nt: TGTGCCAGCAGCAACTTCCAGGGGTCCTACAATGAGCAGTTCTTC
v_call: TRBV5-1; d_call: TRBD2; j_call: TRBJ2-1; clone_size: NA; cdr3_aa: CASSSGTSGHNEQFF; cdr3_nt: TGCGCCAGCAGCTCCGGGACTAGCGGCCACAATGAGCAGTTCTTC
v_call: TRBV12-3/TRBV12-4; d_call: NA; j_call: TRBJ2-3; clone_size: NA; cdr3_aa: CASEGSADTQYF; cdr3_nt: TGTGCCAGCGAGGGTTCCGCAGATACGCAGTATTTT
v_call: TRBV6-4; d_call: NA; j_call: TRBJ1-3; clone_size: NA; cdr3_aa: CASKRDHEGGNTIYF; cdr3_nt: TGTGCCAGCAAGCGAGACCACGAGGGTGGAAACACCATATATTTT
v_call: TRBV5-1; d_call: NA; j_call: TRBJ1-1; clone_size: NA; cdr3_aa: CASSSEGGRLAFF; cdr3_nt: TGCGCCAGCAGCTCCGAGGGGGGGCGGCTGGCTTTCTTT
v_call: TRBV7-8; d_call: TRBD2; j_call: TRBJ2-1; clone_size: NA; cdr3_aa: CASSLVLAGGWNEQFF; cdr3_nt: TGTGCCAGCAGCTTAGTGTTAGCGGGAGGGTGGAATGAGCAGTTCTTC
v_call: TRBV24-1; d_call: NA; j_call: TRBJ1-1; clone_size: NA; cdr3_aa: CATSDFGLRGAFF; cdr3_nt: TGTGCCACCAGTGATTTCGGGCTACGGGGAGCTTTCTTT
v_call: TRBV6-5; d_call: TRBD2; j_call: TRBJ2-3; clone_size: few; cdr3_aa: CASHGALAGADTQYF; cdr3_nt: TGTGCCAGCCACGGGGCGCTAGCGGGAGCGGATACGCAGTATTTT
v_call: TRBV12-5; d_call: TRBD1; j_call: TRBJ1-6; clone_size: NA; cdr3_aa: CASGLERTGGSPLHF; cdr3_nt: TGTGCTAGTGGTTTGGAGAGGACAGGGGGGTCACCCCTCCACTTT
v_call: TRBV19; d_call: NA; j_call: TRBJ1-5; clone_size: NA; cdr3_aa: CATTGGWGQPQHF; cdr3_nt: TGTGCCACTACGGGGGGATGGGGTCAGCCCCAGCATTTT
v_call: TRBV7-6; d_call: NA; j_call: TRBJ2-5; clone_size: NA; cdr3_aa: CASSPLEGVAQYF; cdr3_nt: TGTGCCAGCAGCCCGCTCGAGGGGGTGGCCCAGTACTTC
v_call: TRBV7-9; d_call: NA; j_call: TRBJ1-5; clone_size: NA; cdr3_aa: CASSSGSDSNQPQHF; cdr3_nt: TGTGCCAGCAGCTCGGGGTCTGATAGCAATCAGCCCCAGCATTTT
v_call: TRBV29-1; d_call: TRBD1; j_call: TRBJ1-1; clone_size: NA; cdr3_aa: CSGTGGPGTEAFF; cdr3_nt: TGCAGCGGTACAGGGGGCCCGGGCACTGAAGCTTTCTTT
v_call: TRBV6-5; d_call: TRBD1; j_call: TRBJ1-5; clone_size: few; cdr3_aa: CASSLKQGADQPQHF; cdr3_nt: TGTGCCAGCAGCCTAAAACAGGGGGCGGATCAGCCCCAGCATTTT
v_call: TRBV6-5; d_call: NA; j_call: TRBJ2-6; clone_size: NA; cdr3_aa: CATKSGAGANVLTF; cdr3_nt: TGTGCCACCAAGTCTGGGGCCGGGGCCAACGTCCTGACTTTC
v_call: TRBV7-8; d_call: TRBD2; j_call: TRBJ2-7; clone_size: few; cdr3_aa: CASSPWRGAGVGEQYF; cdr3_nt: TGTGCCAGCAGCCCCTGGCGGGGTGCGGGAGTTGGCGAGCAGTACTTC
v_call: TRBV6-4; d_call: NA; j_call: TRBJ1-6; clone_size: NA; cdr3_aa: CASSERGFNSPLHF; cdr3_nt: TGTGCCAGCAGTGAAAGGGGTTTCAATTCACCCCTCCACTTT
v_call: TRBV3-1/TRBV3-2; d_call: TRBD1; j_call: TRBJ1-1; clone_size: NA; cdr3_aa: CASSPEWTGATEAFF; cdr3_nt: TGTGCCAGCAGCCCCGAATGGACAGGTGCTACTGAAGCTTTCTTT
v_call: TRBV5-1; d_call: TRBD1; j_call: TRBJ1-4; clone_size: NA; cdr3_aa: CASSSTGGNEKLFF; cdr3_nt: TGCGCCAGCAGCTCTACAGGGGGTAATGAAAAACTGTTTTTT
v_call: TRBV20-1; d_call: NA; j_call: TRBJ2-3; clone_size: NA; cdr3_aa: CSATLTDTQYF; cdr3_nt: TGCAGTGCTACTTTGACAGATACGCAGTATTTT
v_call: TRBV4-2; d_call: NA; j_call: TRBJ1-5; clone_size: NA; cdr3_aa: CASSQVNQPQHF; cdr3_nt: TGTGCCAGCAGCCAAGTAAATCAGCCCCAGCATTTT
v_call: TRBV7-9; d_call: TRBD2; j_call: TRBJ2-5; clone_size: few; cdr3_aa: CASSPRGTSGETQYF; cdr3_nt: TGTGCCAGCAGCCCAAGAGGCACTAGCGGAGAGACCCAGTACTTC
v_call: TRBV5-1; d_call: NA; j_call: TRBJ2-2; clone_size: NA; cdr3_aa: CASSLGHRVAGELFF; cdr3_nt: TGCGCCAGCAGCTTGGGTCACAGGGTAGCCGGGGAGCTGTTTTTT
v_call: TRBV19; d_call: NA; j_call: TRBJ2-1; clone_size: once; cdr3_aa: CASELDGYNEQFF; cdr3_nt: TGTGCCAGTGAGCTTGACGGGTACAATGAGCAGTTCTTC
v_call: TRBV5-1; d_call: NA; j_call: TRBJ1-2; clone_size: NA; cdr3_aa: CASSLVAGDGYTF; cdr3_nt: TGCGCCAGCAGCTTGGTAGCAGGGGATGGCTACACCTTC
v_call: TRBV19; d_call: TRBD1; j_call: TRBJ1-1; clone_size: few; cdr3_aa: CASSLQGGDTEAFF; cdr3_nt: TGTGCCAGTAGTTTACAGGGGGGGGACACTGAAGCTTTCTTT
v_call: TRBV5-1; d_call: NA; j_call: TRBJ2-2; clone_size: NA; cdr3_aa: CASSIGTGELFF; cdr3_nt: TGCGCCAGCAGCATCGGGACCGGGGAGCTGTTTTTT
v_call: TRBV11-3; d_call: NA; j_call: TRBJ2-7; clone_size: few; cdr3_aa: CASSLGGSGSYEQYF; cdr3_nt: TGTGCCAGCAGCTTAGGTGGTAGCGGCTCCTACGAGCAGTACTTC
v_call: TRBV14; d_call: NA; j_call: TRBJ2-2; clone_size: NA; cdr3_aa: CASSGQLLTGELFF; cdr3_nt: TGTGCCAGCAGTGGACAGTTACTGACCGGGGAGCTGTTTTTT
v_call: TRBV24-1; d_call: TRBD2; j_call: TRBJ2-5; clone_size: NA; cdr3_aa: CATSRAGGRGQETQYF; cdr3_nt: TGTGCCACCAGTCGGGCGGGGGGCAGGGGCCAAGAGACCCAGTACTTC
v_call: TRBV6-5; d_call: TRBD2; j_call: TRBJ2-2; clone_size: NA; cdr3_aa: CASSSRTSGTGELFF; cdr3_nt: TGTGCCAGCAGTTCGCGGACTAGCGGAACCGGGGAGCTGTTTTTT
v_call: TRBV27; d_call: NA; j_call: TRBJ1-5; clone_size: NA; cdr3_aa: CASSLMVGGNQPQHF; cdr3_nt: TGTGCCAGCAGTTTAATGGTAGGGGGTAATCAGCCCCAGCATTTT
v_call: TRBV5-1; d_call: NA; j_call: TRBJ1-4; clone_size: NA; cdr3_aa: CASSSEGGINEKLFF; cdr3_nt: TGCGCCAGCAGCTCTGAGGGAGGGATTAATGAAAAACTGTTTTTT
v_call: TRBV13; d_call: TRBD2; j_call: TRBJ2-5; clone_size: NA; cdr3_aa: CASSFGRVQETQYF; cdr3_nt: TGTGCCAGCAGCTTCGGGAGGGTTCAAGAGACCCAGTACTTC
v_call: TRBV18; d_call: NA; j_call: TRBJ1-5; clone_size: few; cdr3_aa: CASSQDRNQPQHF; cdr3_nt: TGTGCCAGCTCACAGGACAGAAATCAGCCCCAGCATTTT
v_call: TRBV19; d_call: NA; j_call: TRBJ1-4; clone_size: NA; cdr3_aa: CASRVTDEKLFF; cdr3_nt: TGTGCCAGCAGGGTTACAGATGAAAAACTGTTTTTT
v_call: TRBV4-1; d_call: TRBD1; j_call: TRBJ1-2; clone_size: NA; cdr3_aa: CASSPGQGPADYGYTF; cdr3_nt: TGCGCCAGCAGCCCGGGACAGGGCCCAGCGGACTATGGCTACACCTTC